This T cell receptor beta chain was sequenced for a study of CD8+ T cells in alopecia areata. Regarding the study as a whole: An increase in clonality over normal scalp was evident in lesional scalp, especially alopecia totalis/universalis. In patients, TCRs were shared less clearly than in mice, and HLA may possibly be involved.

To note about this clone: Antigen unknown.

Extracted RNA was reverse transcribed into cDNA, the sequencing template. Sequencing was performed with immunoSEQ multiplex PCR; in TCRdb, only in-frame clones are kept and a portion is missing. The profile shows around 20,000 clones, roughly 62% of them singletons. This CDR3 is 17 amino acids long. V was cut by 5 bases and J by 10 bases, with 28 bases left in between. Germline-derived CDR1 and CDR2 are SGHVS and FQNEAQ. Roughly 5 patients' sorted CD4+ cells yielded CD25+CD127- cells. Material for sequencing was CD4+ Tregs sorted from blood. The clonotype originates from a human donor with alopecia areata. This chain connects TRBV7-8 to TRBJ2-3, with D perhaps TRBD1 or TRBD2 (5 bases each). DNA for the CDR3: TGTGCCAGCAGCGCTAACCACGGGACGGTTAATTCGGGCGCGCAGTATTTT. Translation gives CASSANHGTVNSGAQYF.